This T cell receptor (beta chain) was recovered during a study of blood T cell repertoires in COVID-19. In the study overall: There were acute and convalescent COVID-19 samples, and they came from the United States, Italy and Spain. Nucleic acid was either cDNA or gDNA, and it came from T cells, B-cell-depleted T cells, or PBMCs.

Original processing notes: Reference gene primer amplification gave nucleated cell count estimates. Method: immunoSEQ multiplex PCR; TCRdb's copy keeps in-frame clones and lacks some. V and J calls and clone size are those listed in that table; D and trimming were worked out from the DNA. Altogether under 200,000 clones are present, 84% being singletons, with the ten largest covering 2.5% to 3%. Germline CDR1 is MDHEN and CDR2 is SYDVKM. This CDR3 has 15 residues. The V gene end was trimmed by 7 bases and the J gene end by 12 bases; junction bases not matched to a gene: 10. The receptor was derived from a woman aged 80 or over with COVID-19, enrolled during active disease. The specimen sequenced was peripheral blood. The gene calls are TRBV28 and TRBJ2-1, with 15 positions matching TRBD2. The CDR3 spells CASTTGLAGGPGQFF. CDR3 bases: TGTGCCAGCACCACAGGACTAGCGGGAGGGCCCGGGCAGTTCTTC. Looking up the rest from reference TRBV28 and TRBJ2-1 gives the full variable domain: DVKVTQSSRYLVKRTGEKVFLECVQDMDHENMFWYRQDPGLGLRLIYFSYDVKMKEKGDIPEGYSVSREKKERFSLILESASTNQTSMYLCASTTGLAGGPGQFFGPGTRLTVL.